This T cell receptor (beta chain) appears in the sequencing data of a study of blood T cells in healthy people across ages. CDR3 length equals 16 residues. The V and J ends lost 6 bases and 7 bases, in that order; junction bases with no gene match: 9. Germline lookup yields CDR1 DFQATT and CDR2 SNEGSKA (reference sequence). Using a J-beta primer mix together with a sample-barcoded 5' primer, a second PCR was run for about 6 to 11 cycles. Each CDR3 protein is one row after TCRdb ran MiXCR on the 5' RACE reads. Here the sample spans under 800,000 distinct CDR3 sequences, around 21% being singletons. This chain joins TRBV20-1 and TRBJ2-1, with 16 bases identical to TRBD2. This TCR was recovered from a man aged 65 to 85 in good health. The sequenced material came from blood. In nucleotides, the CDR3 is TGCAGTGCCACTACCGGGACTAGCGGGAGGGGTAATGAGCAGTTCTTC. Translated, it gives CSATTGTSGRGNEQFF.